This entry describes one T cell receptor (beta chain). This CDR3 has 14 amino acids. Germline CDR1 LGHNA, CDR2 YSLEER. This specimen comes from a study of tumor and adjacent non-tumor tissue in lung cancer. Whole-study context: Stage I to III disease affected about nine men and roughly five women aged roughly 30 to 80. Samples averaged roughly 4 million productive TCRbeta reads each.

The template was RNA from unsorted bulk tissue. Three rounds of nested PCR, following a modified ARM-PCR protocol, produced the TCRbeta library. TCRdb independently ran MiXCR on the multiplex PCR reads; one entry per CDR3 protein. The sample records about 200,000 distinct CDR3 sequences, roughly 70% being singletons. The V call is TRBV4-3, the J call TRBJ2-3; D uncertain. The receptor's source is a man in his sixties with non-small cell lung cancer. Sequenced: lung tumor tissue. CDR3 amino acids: CVGSQLGGTDTQYF. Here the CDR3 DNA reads TGCGTCGGCAGCCAACTCGGTGGGACAGATACGCAGTATTTT.